This entry features one T cell receptor (beta chain) sequence. This specimen comes from a study of blood T cell repertoires in COVID-19. The wider study: COVID-19 samples, acute and convalescent, were from the United States, Italy and Spain. In each case, the material was cDNA or gDNA derived from T cells, B-cell-depleted T cells, or PBMCs.

The V end lost 6 bases, the J end lost 3 bases, and 12 bases lay between the germline ends. Germline CDR1 SEHNR, CDR2 FQNEAQ (reference sequence). This CDR3 has 13 amino acids. Study processing details: Estimation of nucleated cell counts relied on the amplification of reference gene primers. Only in-frame clones appear in the TCRdb table, and some are missing; sequencing was by immunoSEQ multiplex PCR. V, J and clone size are taken as reported in that table, and D and trimming were inferred from the DNA itself. The sample has about 50,000 clones; 91% are singletons. The sequencing input was peripheral blood. This TCR was sampled from a man between 45 and 60 years old with active COVID-19. V usage is TRBV7-9 and J usage is TRBJ2-7; D perhaps matches TRBD1 (6 bases). CDR3 loop: CASRSGTSYEQYF. As DNA, the CDR3 is TGTGCCAGCAGATCCGGGACAAGCTACGAGCAGTACTTC.